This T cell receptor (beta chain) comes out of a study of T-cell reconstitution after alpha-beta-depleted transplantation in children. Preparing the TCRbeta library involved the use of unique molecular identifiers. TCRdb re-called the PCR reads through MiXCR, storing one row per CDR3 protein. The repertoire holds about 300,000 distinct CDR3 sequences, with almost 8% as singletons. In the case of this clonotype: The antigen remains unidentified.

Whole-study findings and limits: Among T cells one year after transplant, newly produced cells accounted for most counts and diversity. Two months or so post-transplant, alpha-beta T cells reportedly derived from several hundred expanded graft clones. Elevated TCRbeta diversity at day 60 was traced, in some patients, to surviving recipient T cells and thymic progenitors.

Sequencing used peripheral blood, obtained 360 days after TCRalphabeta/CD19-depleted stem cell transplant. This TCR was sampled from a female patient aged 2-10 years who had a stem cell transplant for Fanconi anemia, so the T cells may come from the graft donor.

The CDR3 reads CIWGQAGPSTDTQYF. The CDR3 DNA is TGCATCTGGGGACAAGCGGGGCCGTCCACAGATACGCAGTATTTT. The chain combines TRBV20-1 with TRBJ2-3, with a possible D match to TRBD2 (7 bases). The CDR3 is 15 amino acids. The germline V gene encodes CDR1 DFQATT and CDR2 SNEGSKA (reference sequence).